These 10 T cell receptor beta chains came from one sample sequenced in a study of T cells in Graves' hyperthyroidism and ophthalmopathy. The CDR3 regions of TCR beta were amplified from RNA transcripts. First-round RT-PCR with HTBI primers amplified the TCR CDR3 region. TCRdb re-derived calls from the multiplex PCR reads in MiXCR, one entry per CDR3 protein. This sample carries over 500,000 distinct CDR3 sequences, 17% of them seen once, and the ten largest clones take approximately 15%. Sequencing input: blood. The receptor source for this set is a woman aged 18-35 years with Graves' ophthalmopathy.

This clonotype has a count of ten or more. J is TRBJ1-5 and V is TRBV4-1; 7 bases are shared with TRBD1. Germline V gives CDR1 MGHRA, CDR2 YSYEKL. The junction had 12 bases not matched to a gene; V was cut back by 5 bases and J by 5 bases. This CDR3 is built from 16 residues. In nucleotides, the CDR3 is TGCGCCAGCAGCGCTGTACCCGGGACAGCCGATCAGCCCCAGCATTTT. Protein sequence: CASSAVPGTADQPQHF.

This rearrangement joins TRBV9 to TRBJ2-7; no firm D call. Germline loops: CDR1 SGDLS, CDR2 YYNGEE. Trimming cost V 0 bases and J 4 bases, with 14 bases left between them. The CDR3 runs to 15 residues. The CDR3 here is CASSVGAEKGYEQYF. CDR3 bases: TGTGCCAGCAGCGTAGGGGCGGAAAAAGGGTACGAGCAGTACTTC.

The chain recombines TRBV28 with TRBJ1-1; D call uncertain. Trimming stripped 4 bases from V and 11 bases from J, with 11 bases between. This CDR3 has 11 amino acids. CDR1 and CDR2 from the germline V gene are MDHEN and SYDVKM. The CDR3 reads CASSSPVGAFF. The CDR3 DNA sequence: TGTGCCAGCAGTTCCCCGGTAGGGGCTTTCTTT.

To note about this clonotype: A read error is possible here, since a much larger clone lies one base away. The chain is built from TRBV7-2 and TRBJ1-1; D remains ambiguous. V lost 7 bases, J lost 1 base, and 16 bases lay in between. Germline loops: CDR1 SGHTA, CDR2 FQGNSA. The CDR3 totals 15 residues. CDR3 loop: CASNPAQAANTEAFF. The CDR3 DNA follows: TGTGCCAGCAACCCGGCCCAGGCCGCGAACACTGAAGCTTTCTTT.

This clonotype occurred a few times. V and J are TRBV4-2 and TRBJ1-1, with D possibly matching TRBD1 (6 bases). Per the germline V gene, CDR1 is LGHNA and CDR2 is YNFKEQ. V was clipped by 0 bases and J by 3 bases, with 14 bases between them. The length of the CDR3 is 16 residues. DNA of the CDR3: TGTGCCAGCAGCCAAGAACCCAGGGGATGGGACACTGAAGCTTTCTTT. Its protein is CASSQEPRGWDTEAFF.

This clonotype occurred a few times. The chain recombines TRBV10-3 with TRBJ1-2; D may be TRBD1 (5 bases). Trimming removed 2 bases at V and 4 bases at J, with 17 bases between. CDR1 is ENHRY, CDR2 SYGVKD, per germline. The CDR3 runs 16 residues. The CDR3 sequence is CAISEAGTADSYGYTF. DNA for the CDR3: TGTGCCATCAGTGAGGCCGGGACCGCCGATTCCTATGGCTACACCTTC.

The chain links TRBV20-1 to TRBJ2-5; 9 nucleotides agree with TRBD2. V gave up 5 bases and J gave up 1 base; unmatched junction bases: 8. This CDR3 contains 15 residues. Germline CDR1 is DFQATT and CDR2 is SNEGSKA (reference sequence). The CDR3 DNA follows: TGCAGTGCTCTAGATAGCGGGAGAGGCCAAGAGACCCAGTACTTC. It is translated as CSALDSGRGQETQYF.

In DNA, the CDR3 is TGTGCCAGCAGGATGGGTGTGGGTTTTACGCAGTTCTTC. Residues: CASRMGVGFTQFF. This chain links TRBV6-4 with TRBJ2-1; D is unresolved. The V gene lost 6 bases and the J gene lost 12 bases, with 18 bases spanning the gap. The CDR3 covers 13 residues. Germline lookup yields CDR1 MRHNA and CDR2 SNTAGT.

This chain uses TRBV9 with TRBJ2-1; D might be TRBD1 (6 bases). The CDR3 length is 15 residues. Germline V gene lookup returns CDR1 SGDLS and CDR2 YYNGEE. Trimming cost V 2 bases and J 4 bases, with 13 bases left between them. CDR3 residues: CASSVSLGAYNEQFF. The CDR3 region has the DNA TGTGCCAGCAGCGTTAGTCTGGGGGCTTACAATGAGCAGTTCTTC.

The rearrangement joins TRBV12-3 or TRBV12-4 to TRBJ2-3; TRBD2 matches 9 bases. V lost 6 bases, J lost 4 bases, and 11 bases stayed unmatched. This CDR3 region has 16 residues. The CDR3 loop is CASSVDSGGISDTQYF. CDR3 bases: TGTGCCAGCAGCGTAGACAGCGGGGGGATTTCAGATACGCAGTATTTT.